This T cell receptor beta chain is drawn from a study of PD-1 blockade in classical Hodgkin lymphoma. The J segment lost 3 bases and the V segment lost 4 bases, leaving 4 bases of the junction unmatched. In germline, CDR1 is SGHRS, CDR2 YFSETQ. This CDR3 has 13 residues. The table came from immunoSEQ multiplex PCR; TCRdb's copy has only in-frame clones and leaves some out. The data show over 90,000 clones, 89% seen once. In every patient, relapse followed autologous stem cell transplantation, while exposure to brentuximab vedotin differed. This rearrangement joins TRBV5-1 to TRBJ2-7, with 7 bases that match TRBD2. Sequences were derived from peripheral blood mononuclear cells (PBMCs), sampled before the second cycle of nivolumab. This TCR was recovered from a human donor with classical Hodgkin lymphoma. CDR3 loop: CASSLRTSYEQYF. CDR3 nucleotides: TGCGCCAGCAGCCTTAGGACTAGCTACGAGCAGTACTTC.